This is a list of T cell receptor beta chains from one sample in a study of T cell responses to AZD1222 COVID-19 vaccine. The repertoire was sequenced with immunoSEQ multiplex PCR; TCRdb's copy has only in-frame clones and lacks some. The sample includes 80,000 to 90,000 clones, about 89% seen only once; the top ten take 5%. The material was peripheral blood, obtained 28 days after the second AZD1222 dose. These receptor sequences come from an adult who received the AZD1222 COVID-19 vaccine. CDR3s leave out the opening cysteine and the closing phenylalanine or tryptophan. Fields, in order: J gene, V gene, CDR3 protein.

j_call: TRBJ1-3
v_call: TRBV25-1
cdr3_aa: ASSEGAFSGNTIY

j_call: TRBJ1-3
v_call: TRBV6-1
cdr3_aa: ASSDLVRLLGGNTIY

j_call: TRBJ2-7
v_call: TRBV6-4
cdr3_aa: ASSETWRLYEQY

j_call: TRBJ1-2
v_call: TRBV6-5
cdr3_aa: ASGLRRTNYGYT

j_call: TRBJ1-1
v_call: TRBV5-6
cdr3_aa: ASSSFGLPNTEAF

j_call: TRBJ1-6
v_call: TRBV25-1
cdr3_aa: ASRAWGTVNSPLH

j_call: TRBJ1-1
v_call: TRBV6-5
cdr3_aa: ASTTGGAGNTEAF

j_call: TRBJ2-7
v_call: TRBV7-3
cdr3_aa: ASRLTSGTGPYEQY

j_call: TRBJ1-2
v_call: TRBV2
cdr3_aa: ASSPGDPNYGYT

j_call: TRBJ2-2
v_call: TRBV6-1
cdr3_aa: ASSEEDAGTGELF

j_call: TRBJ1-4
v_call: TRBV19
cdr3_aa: ASSRGQGTNEKLF

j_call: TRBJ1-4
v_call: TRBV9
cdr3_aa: ASSPREGTGAMKVLF

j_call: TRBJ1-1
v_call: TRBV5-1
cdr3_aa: ASSLGDRAVTEAF

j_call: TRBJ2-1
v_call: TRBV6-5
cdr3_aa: ASQSSYNEQF

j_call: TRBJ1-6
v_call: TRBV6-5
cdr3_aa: ASSYRDSHNSPLH

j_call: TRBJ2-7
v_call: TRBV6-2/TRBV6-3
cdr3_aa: ASSPEAGSFSYEQY

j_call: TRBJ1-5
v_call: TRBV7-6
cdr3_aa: ASSLDQSQPQH

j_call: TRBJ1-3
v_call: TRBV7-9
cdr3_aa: ASSSGDTGNTIY

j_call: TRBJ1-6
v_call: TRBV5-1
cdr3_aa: ASSFGESSYNSPLH

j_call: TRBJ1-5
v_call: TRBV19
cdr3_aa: ASSLGQVSNQPQH

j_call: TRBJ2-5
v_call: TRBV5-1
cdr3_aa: ASSLAGAFQETQY

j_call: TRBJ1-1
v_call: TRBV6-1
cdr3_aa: ASSERHTEAF

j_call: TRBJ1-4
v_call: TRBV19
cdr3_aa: ASSPEGAVNEKLF

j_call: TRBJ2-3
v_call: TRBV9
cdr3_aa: ASSGIGAGGTDTQY

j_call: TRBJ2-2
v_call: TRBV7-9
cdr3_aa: ASSLRSVTNTGELF

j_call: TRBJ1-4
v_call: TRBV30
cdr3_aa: AWRRQGNEKLF

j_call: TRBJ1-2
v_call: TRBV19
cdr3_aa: ASSIGSAYGYT

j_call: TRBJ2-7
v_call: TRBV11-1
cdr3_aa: ASSSGVKSSYEQY

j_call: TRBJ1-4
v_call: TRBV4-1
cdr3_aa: ASSQEVYEKLF

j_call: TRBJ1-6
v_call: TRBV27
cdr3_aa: ASSLLDRTNSPLH

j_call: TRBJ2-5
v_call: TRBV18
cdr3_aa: ASSPAGGDQTQY

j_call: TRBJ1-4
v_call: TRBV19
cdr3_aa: ASSTSGTAGEKLF

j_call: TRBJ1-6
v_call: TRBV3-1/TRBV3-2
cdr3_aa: ASRRTGDRSPLH